This is a list of T cell receptor beta chains from one sample in a study of shared clonotypes between healthy human individuals. The protocol was immunoSEQ multiplex PCR, while the TCRdb copy is restricted to in-frame clones and leaves out a portion. The sample records some 700,000 clones, less than 95% being singletons. The sequenced sample consisted of memory CD8+ T cells from PBMCs. The receptors come from a man aged 18 to 35 in good health. Some clones in this sample may be carry-over from other donors' samples. CDR3s include the opening cysteine and the closing phenylalanine or tryptophan. A D gene is named only where the DNA matches it firmly. Clone size is given for some rows only: seen once, a few or many times, or a class if the clone is expanded.

d_call	clone_size	j_call	cdr3_length	v_call	cdr3_aa	cdr3_nt
.	.	TRBJ2-5	11	TRBV29-1	CSVRQGMAQYF	TGCAGCGTTCGGCAGGGTATGGCCCAGTACTTC
.	.	TRBJ2-7	14	TRBV5-1	CASQRTSALGEQYF	TGCGCCAGCCAAAGGACATCCGCCTTGGGGGAGCAGTACTTC
.	.	TRBJ2-7	12	TRBV25-1	CASRTSGGEQYF	TGTGCCAGCCGGACCAGTGGTGGGGAGCAGTACTTC
.	.	TRBJ2-2	17	TRBV7-8	CASSLPAGGQNTGELFF	TGTGCCAGCAGCTTACCCGCCGGGGGGCAGAACACCGGGGAGCTGTTTTTT
.	.	TRBJ2-3	16	TRBV29-1	CSDRAGFGISTDTQYF	TGCAGCGACAGGGCCGGGTTCGGTATTAGCACAGATACGCAGTATTTT
TRBD2	.	TRBJ2-1	15	TRBV5-4	CASSPQRESTHEQFF	TGTGCCAGCAGCCCTCAGCGGGAGAGTACGCACGAGCAGTTCTTC
TRBD2	.	TRBJ2-3	17	TRBV7-6	CASSLGLAGVVADTQYF	TGTGCCAGCAGCTTAGGGTTAGCGGGAGTTGTCGCAGATACGCAGTATTTT
TRBD1	.	TRBJ2-7	14	TRBV5-6	CASSHGTGFYEQYF	TGTGCCAGCAGCCACGGGACAGGGTTCTACGAGCAGTACTTC
.	.	TRBJ2-7	15	TRBV27	CASSGWDRSTYEQYF	TGTGCCAGCAGTGGCTGGGACCGCTCAACCTACGAGCAGTACTTC
.	few	TRBJ2-7	12	TRBV6-6	CASSYRAYEQYF	TGTGCCAGCAGTTACAGAGCCTACGAGCAGTACTTC
.	.	TRBJ1-2	17	TRBV7-9	CASSLRAGGGTFYGYTF	TGTGCCAGCAGCTTACGTGCGGGGGGCGGTACCTTCTATGGCTACACCTTC
TRBD2	.	TRBJ2-2	18	TRBV28	CASSLKSQSSGAPGELFF	TGTGCCAGCAGTTTAAAGAGTCAGAGTAGCGGGGCGCCCGGGGAGCTGTTTTTT
.	.	TRBJ1-1	13	TRBV27	CASTPLPGTEAFF	TGTGCCAGCACCCCTCTTCCCGGCACTGAAGCTTTCTTT
.	.	TRBJ2-1	14	TRBV6-5	CASTPRGFYNEQFF	TGTGCCAGCACCCCCCGAGGGTTCTACAATGAGCAGTTCTTC
.	.	TRBJ2-7	12	TRBV27	CASSLSGGEQYF	TGTGCCAGCAGTTTATCAGGGGGCGAGCAGTACTTC
.	.	TRBJ2-7	12	TRBV15	CATRGLSGEQYF	TGTGCCACCAGAGGACTATCCGGCGAGCAGTACTTC
.	.	TRBJ2-1	11	TRBV28	CASPDYNEQFF	TGTGCCAGCCCAGACTACAATGAGCAGTTCTTC
.	.	TRBJ2-3	16	TRBV6-5	CASSSLPRGSTDTQYF	TGTGCCAGCAGTTCTCTACCTCGGGGGAGCACAGATACGCAGTATTTT
.	.	TRBJ1-2	15	TRBV7-9	CASSLVEVDNYGYTF	TGTGCCAGCAGCCTCGTAGAGGTTGATAACTATGGCTACACCTTC
TRBD2	.	TRBJ2-7	16	TRBV28	CASSSHLAGSSYEQYF	TGTGCCAGCAGTTCTCATCTAGCGGGGAGCTCCTACGAGCAGTACTTC
TRBD2	.	TRBJ2-7	15	TRBV30	CAWKIAGVGYYEQYF	TGTGCCTGGAAAATAGCGGGGGTAGGATACTACGAGCAGTACTTC
.	.	TRBJ2-1	14	TRBV30	CAWNPSDLYNEQFF	TGTGCCTGGAACCCTAGCGATCTCTACAATGAGCAGTTCTTC
.	.	TRBJ2-1	16	TRBV10-3	CAISESTPPWINEQFF	TGTGCCATCAGTGAGTCAACCCCCCCCTGGATTAATGAGCAGTTCTTC
.	.	TRBJ2-2	14	TRBV7-6	CASSSLRGTGELFF	TGTGCCAGCAGCTCCCTCCGGGGGACCGGGGAGCTGTTTTTT
TRBD1	.	TRBJ2-7	16	TRBV23-1	CASSQAGTGFSYEQYF	TGCGCCAGCAGTCAGGCCGGGACAGGTTTCTCCTACGAGCAGTACTTC
.	.	TRBJ2-7	14	TRBV27	CAIGPGPGPHEQYF	TGTGCGATCGGTCCTGGGCCAGGGCCCCACGAGCAGTACTTC
.	.	TRBJ2-5	15	TRBV9	CASSVTPHHQETQYF	TGTGCCAGCAGCGTAACCCCACACCACCAAGAGACCCAGTACTTC
.	once	TRBJ2-7	16	TRBV4-3	CASSQSPAQGAYEQYF	TGCGCCAGCAGCCAATCACCCGCGCAGGGAGCCTACGAGCAGTACTTC
.	.	TRBJ2-1	15	TRBV27	CASSLGLLPNNEQFF	TGTGCCAGCAGCCTCGGGTTACTACCAAACAATGAGCAGTTCTTC
.	.	TRBJ2-3	14	TRBV13	CASRTRGPGNTQYF	TGTGCCAGCAGAACTAGGGGTCCGGGAAATACGCAGTATTTT
TRBD2	.	TRBJ2-3	18	TRBV9	CASSDTGLAGGPGDTQYF	TGTGCCAGCAGCGATACGGGACTAGCGGGAGGGCCGGGGGATACGCAGTATTTT
TRBD2	.	TRBJ2-7	12	TRBV28	CASSFPSGEQYF	TGTGCCAGCAGTTTCCCTAGCGGCGAGCAGTACTTC
.	few	TRBJ2-7	14	TRBV2	CASSRQLGDYEQYF	TGTGCCAGCAGCCGACAGTTGGGAGATTACGAGCAGTACTTC
TRBD1	.	TRBJ2-1	17	TRBV27	CASTLWGPGQGDNEQFF	TGTGCCAGCACTTTATGGGGACCGGGACAGGGAGACAATGAGCAGTTCTTC
TRBD2	.	TRBJ2-1	16	TRBV12-5	CASGLVLRGTYNEQFF	TGTGCTAGTGGTTTGGTACTGCGGGGGACCTACAATGAGCAGTTCTTC
.	.	TRBJ2-7	15	TRBV6-1	CASSETTDFSYEQYF	TGTGCCAGCAGTGAAACCACAGACTTTTCCTACGAGCAGTACTTC
.	once	TRBJ1-4	16	TRBV7-9	CASSLAGRHFNEKLFF	TGTGCCAGCAGCTTAGCGGGACGGCATTTTAATGAAAAACTGTTTTTT
TRBD1	.	TRBJ2-7	16	TRBV7-9	CASSHGQGQRPYEQYF	TGTGCCAGCAGCCACGGACAGGGGCAGCGACCCTACGAGCAGTACTTC
.	.	TRBJ2-2	12	TRBV5-6	CASSQGIGELFF	TGTGCCAGCAGCCAAGGGATCGGGGAGCTGTTTTTT
.	once	TRBJ2-7	14	TRBV6-5	CASSPRAISYEQYF	TGTGCCAGCAGTCCCCGGGCAATCTCCTACGAGCAGTACTTC
TRBD2	.	TRBJ2-1	15	TRBV6-5	CASRLLASDYNEQFF	TGTGCCAGCAGGCTACTAGCGTCAGATTACAATGAGCAGTTCTTC
.	.	TRBJ1-1	15	TRBV5-1	CASSSYREQSTEAFF	TGCGCCAGCAGCTCCTACAGGGAACAGAGCACTGAAGCTTTCTTT
TRBD1	.	TRBJ2-7	17	TRBV29-1	CSVEGETGGPSSYEQYF	TGCAGCGTTGAAGGCGAGACAGGGGGGCCGAGCTCCTACGAGCAGTACTTC
TRBD1	.	TRBJ2-7	14	TRBV14	CASSQITGGGEQYF	TGTGCCAGCAGCCAAATTACAGGGGGCGGCGAGCAGTACTTC
.	.	TRBJ2-1	14	TRBV5-1	CASSLSDFYNEQFF	TGCGCCAGCAGCTTGTCTGATTTTTACAATGAGCAGTTCTTC
.	.	TRBJ2-1	15	TRBV27	CASSSVGYSYNEQFF	TGTGCCAGCAGTTCCGTCGGATATTCCTACAATGAGCAGTTCTTC
.	.	TRBJ2-5	14	TRBV14	CASSQEREGETQYF	TGTGCCAGCAGCCAAGAGAGAGAGGGAGAGACCCAGTACTTC
.	few	TRBJ1-5	16	TRBV5-1	CASSLLRTRGNQPQHF	TGCGCCAGCAGCTTATTGAGGACCAGGGGCAATCAGCCCCAGCATTTT
TRBD1	.	TRBJ2-7	15	TRBV5-6	CASSGAGQGFYEQYF	TGTGCCAGCAGCGGAGCGGGACAGGGTTTCTACGAGCAGTACTTC
.	.	TRBJ2-3	16	TRBV7-3	CASSLGSSARTDTQYF	TGTGCCAGCAGCTTAGGCTCTTCGGCCCGCACAGATACGCAGTATTTT
.	.	TRBJ2-7	12	TRBV27	CASSLRGGEQYF	TGTGCCAGCAGTTTAAGGGGAGGCGAGCAGTACTTC
TRBD2	.	TRBJ2-1	16	TRBV18	CASSPILAETYNEQFF	TGTGCCAGCTCACCGATTCTAGCGGAGACTTACAATGAGCAGTTCTTC
TRBD1	.	TRBJ2-7	14	TRBV7-9	CASSPRQGTYEQYF	TGTGCCAGCAGCCCGCGACAGGGAACCTACGAGCAGTACTTC
.	.	TRBJ1-1	14	TRBV9	CASSARNRVGEAFF	TGTGCCAGCAGCGCGAGAAACAGGGTCGGAGAAGCTTTCTTT
.	.	TRBJ2-2	15	TRBV6-5	CASRARGPKSGELFF	TGTGCCAGCAGGGCACGCGGGCCCAAGTCCGGGGAGCTGTTTTTT